This entry lists 5 T cell receptor beta chains sequenced from one sample in a study of cytomegalovirus exposure and HLA in healthy donors. Some clones are missing from TCRdb's copy, which holds only in-frame ones; the method was immunoSEQ multiplex PCR. This table has 250,000 or so clones, about 90% appearing once. Sequenced input: PBMCs. The receptor source for this set is a man aged 18-30 years in good health and CMV-seropositive.

The sample holds one count of this clone. The genes are TRBV30 and TRBJ1-1; 9 positions agree with TRBD1. V lost 5 bases and J lost 3; bases outside the gene matches: 4. The CDR3 has 13 residues. Germline-derived CDR1 and CDR2 are GTSNPN and SVGIG (reference sequence). Here the CDR3 reads CAWGQGRDTEAFF. CDR3 nucleotide sequence: TGTGCCTGGGGACAGGGGCGGGACACTGAAGCTTTCTTT. The full variable domain, with the rest looked up from reference TRBV30 and TRBJ1-1, is SQTIHQWPATLVQPVGSPLSLECTVEGTSNPNLYWYRQAAGRGLQLLFYSVGIGQISSEVPQNLSASRPQDRQFILSSKKLLLSDSGFYLCAWGQGRDTEAFFGQGTRLTVV.

This chain joins TRBV5-1 and TRBJ2-1, with 13 positions matching TRBD2. The CDR3 sequence is 16 residues long. The V gene end was trimmed by 0 bases and the J gene end by 7 bases; junction bases not matched to a gene: 4. Germline V lookup: CDR1 SGHRS, CDR2 YFSETQ. The CDR3 here is CASSLAGTSGMNEQFF. The CDR3 nucleotides are TGCGCCAGCAGCTTGGCCGGGACTAGCGGGATGAATGAGCAGTTCTTC.

The V call is TRBV7-2, the J call TRBJ2-7; tentatively, D is TRBD2 (5 bases). The CDR3 loop spans 13 amino acids. Trimming removed 0 bases from V and 6 bases from J, with 9 bases in between. Germline V CDR1 and CDR2: SGHTA, FQGNSA. The CDR3 spells CASSLAVGSEQYF. CDR3 sequence (DNA): TGTGCCAGCAGCTTAGCGGTGGGGAGCGAGCAGTACTTC.

V usage is TRBV7-2 and J usage is TRBJ1-2, with D uncertain. V lost 2 bases, J lost 1 base, and 8 bases lay in between. CDR3 size: 14 residues. Per germline, CDR1 SGHTA and CDR2 FQGNSA. CDR3 residues: CASSLKGFNYGYTF. The DNA of the CDR3 is TGTGCCAGCAGCTTAAAAGGATTTAACTATGGCTACACCTTC.

The genes are TRBV5-1 and TRBJ2-1, with 9 nucleotides matching TRBD1. The CDR3 totals 15 residues. J lost 5 bases, V lost 2 bases, and 5 bases had no gene match. CDR1 is SGHRS and CDR2 is YFSETQ in the germline V gene. For the CDR3, the DNA is TGCGCCAGCAGCTTATGGGGACAGGGTAACAATGAGCAGTTCTTC. It translates to CASSLWGQGNNEQFF.